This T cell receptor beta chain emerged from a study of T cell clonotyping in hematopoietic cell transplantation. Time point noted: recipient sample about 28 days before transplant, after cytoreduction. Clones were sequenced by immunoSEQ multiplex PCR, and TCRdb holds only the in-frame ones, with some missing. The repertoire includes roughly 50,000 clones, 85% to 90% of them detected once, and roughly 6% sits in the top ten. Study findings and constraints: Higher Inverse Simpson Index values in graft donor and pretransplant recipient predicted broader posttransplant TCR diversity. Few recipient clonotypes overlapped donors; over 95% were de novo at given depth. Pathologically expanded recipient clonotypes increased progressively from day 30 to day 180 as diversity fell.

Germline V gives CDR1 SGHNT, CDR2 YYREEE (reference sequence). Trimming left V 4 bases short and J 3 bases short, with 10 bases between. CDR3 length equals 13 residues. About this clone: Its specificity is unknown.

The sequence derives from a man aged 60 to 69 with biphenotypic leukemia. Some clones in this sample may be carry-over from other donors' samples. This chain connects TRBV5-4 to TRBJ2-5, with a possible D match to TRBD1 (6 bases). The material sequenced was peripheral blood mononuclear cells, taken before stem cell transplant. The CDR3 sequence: CASSPEGEETQYF. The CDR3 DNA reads TGTGCCAGCAGCCCCGAGGGGGAAGAGACCCAGTACTTC.